Listed here are 23 T cell receptor beta chains from one sample, sequenced in a study of T cell responses to AZD1222 COVID-19 vaccine (dated by TCRdb to the early 2020s). The library was made by the immunoSEQ multiplex PCR assay. As stored in TCRdb, this immuneACCESS dataset retains in-frame rearrangements with V and J assigned. A fraction of the clones does not appear; measured against another copy, unresolved V genes explain less than half of the discrepancy, and the remainder lacks a known reason. The sample contains 150,000 to 200,000 clones, 88% of them found a single time. The ten biggest clones cover roughly 10% of the sample. The sample's time point label, decoded: about 28 days (+/-7) after the second vaccine dose. The material sequenced was peripheral blood, taken 28 days after the second AZD1222 dose. Receptors were obtained from an adult who received the AZD1222 COVID-19 vaccine.

This clone was seen once. This chain connects TRBV6-6 to TRBJ2-7, with TRBD2 matching 7 bases. The CDR3 length is 15 residues. CDR1 MNHNY and CDR2 SVGAGI come from the germline V gene (reference sequence). The V segment lost 1 base and the J segment 1 base; nucleotides outside the gene matches: 4. CDR3 sequence (DNA): TGTGCCAGCAGTTACTTGGGGGGGATTTCCTACGAGCAGTACTTC. Protein sequence: CASSYLGGISYEQYF.

A few counts support this clone. V gene TRBV4-2 combines with J gene TRBJ1-3, with a tentative D call TRBD1 (6 bases). The germline gives CDR1 LGHNA, CDR2 YNFKEQ. This CDR3 has 16 amino acids. Trimming took off 5 bases at V and 0 bases at J, with 14 bases between the two ends. The CDR3 coding sequence is TGTGCCAGCAGCGCAACCGGGACACCCTCTGGAAACACCATATATTTT. It specifies CASSATGTPSGNTIYF.

The genes are TRBV28 and TRBJ2-5; 9 bases fit TRBD1. This CDR3 is 15 amino acids long. Germline-derived CDR1 and CDR2 are MDHEN and SYDVKM. J gave up 1 base and V 4 bases, and 4 bases lay outside the gene matches. The CDR3 here is CASSSLTGGQETQYF. CDR3 nucleotides: TGTGCCAGCAGTTCCTTGACAGGGGGCCAAGAGACCCAGTACTTC.

The chain couples TRBV30 to TRBJ1-1; TRBD1 agrees at 7 bases. The J segment lost 0 bases and the V segment lost 5 bases, leaving 9 bases of the junction unmatched. Per the germline V gene, CDR1 is GTSNPN and CDR2 is SVGIG (reference sequence). There are 15 residues in the CDR3. CDR3 protein: CAWGQGGRVNTEAFF. The CDR3 DNA reads TGTGCCTGGGGCCAAGGGGGCAGGGTGAACACTGAAGCTTTCTTT. Full variable domain (remainder filled in from reference TRBV30 and TRBJ1-1): SQTIHQWPATLVQPVGSPLSLECTVEGTSNPNLYWYRQAAGRGLQLLFYSVGIGQISSEVPQNLSASRPQDRQFILSSKKLLLSDSGFYLCAWGQGGRVNTEAFFGQGTRLTVV.

This chain connects TRBV18 to TRBJ1-6; D is unresolved. The CDR3 extends over 13 amino acids. CDR1 and CDR2 from the germline V gene are KGHSH and LQKENI. The V end lost 6 bases, the J end lost 7 bases, and 10 bases lay between the germline ends. The CDR3 DNA reads TGTGCCAGCTCGCCCTGGGAGAATTCACCCCTCCACTTT. It codes for CASSPWENSPLHF.

The V call is TRBV5-1, the J call TRBJ2-3; D is perhaps TRBD2 (6 bases). CDR1 is SGHRS, CDR2 YFSETQ, per germline. Trimming pared 0 bases from V and 5 bases from J, leaving 13 bases between. The CDR3 is 15 residues long. The CDR3 is CASSLESGTGDTQYF. The CDR3 DNA reads TGCGCCAGCAGCTTGGAGTCAGGGACTGGAGATACGCAGTATTTT.

The chain links TRBV2 to TRBJ1-5; no definite D call. Trimming removed 5 bases from V and 5 bases from J, with 4 bases in between. Per germline, CDR1 SNHLY and CDR2 FYNNEI. CDR3 length: 11 residues. The CDR3 DNA follows: TGTGCCAGCAGTCTCCATCAGCCCCAGCATTTT. Translation: CASSLHQPQHF. Full variable domain (outside the CDR3, taken from reference TRBV2 and TRBJ1-5): EPEVTQTPSHQVTQMGQEVILRCVPISNHLYFYWYRQILGQKVEFLVSFYNNEISEKSEIFDDQFSVERPDGSNFTLKIRSTKLEDSAMYFCASSLHQPQHFGDGTRLSIL.

V and J are TRBV11-1 and TRBJ1-1; D call uncertain. The CDR3 contains 14 residues. Deletions cut 11 bases from V and 4 bases from J, with 20 bases between. The germline V gene has CDR1 SGHAT and CDR2 FQDESV (reference sequence). In nucleotides, the CDR3 is TGTGCCTCCAGCTTGTGGGAGGGAGGCACTGAAGCTTTCTTT. Its translation: CASSLWEGGTEAFF.

The J gene is TRBJ1-2, the V gene TRBV30, with a tentative D call TRBD1 (6 bases). V was cut by 2 bases and J by 2 bases, with 15 bases left in between. Germline values: CDR1 GTSNPN, CDR2 SVGIG (reference sequence). The CDR3 has 15 amino acids. CDR3 sequence reads: CAWSIRDTRNYGYTF. DNA for the CDR3: TGTGCCTGGAGTATTAGGGACACAAGGAACTATGGCTACACCTTC.

The rearrangement links TRBV2 to TRBJ1-4; 11 nucleotides align to TRBD1. The CDR3 loop spans 17 amino acids. Germline V gene sequence: CDR1 SNHLY, CDR2 FYNNEI. V dropped 1 base and J dropped 7; count of bases not matched to a gene: 8. The CDR3 region has the DNA TGTGCCAGCAGTGAAGTATGGACAGGGGGCGCGGCTGAAAAACTGTTTTTT. Translating gives CASSEVWTGGAAEKLFF. The full variable domain, its missing parts supplied by reference TRBV2 and TRBJ1-4, is EPEVTQTPSHQVTQMGQEVILRCVPISNHLYFYWYRQILGQKVEFLVSFYNNEISEKSEIFDDQFSVERPDGSNFTLKIRSTKLEDSAMYFCASSEVWTGGAAEKLFFGSGTQLSVL.

V gene TRBV27 combines with J gene TRBJ1-2; D gene unclear. Germline CDR1 MNHEY, CDR2 SMNVEV (reference sequence). CDR3 length: 14 residues. The V gene lost 6 bases and the J gene lost 4 bases, with 15 bases spanning the gap. The CDR3 reads CASSSTSSPYGYTF. Written as DNA, the CDR3 is TGTGCCAGCAGCTCCACAAGTTCTCCCTATGGCTACACCTTC.

This chain connects TRBV18 to TRBJ1-6; a possible D gene is TRBD1 (6 bases). Trimming removed 10 bases at V and 0 bases at J, with 13 bases between. Germline CDR1 and CDR2: KGHSH and LQKENI. The CDR3 runs 15 residues. CDR3 in amino acids: CATSRGPSYNSPLHF. CDR3 sequence (DNA): TGTGCCACCTCCAGGGGCCCCTCCTATAATTCACCCCTCCACTTT.

The chain recombines TRBV3-1 (or the pseudogene TRBV3-2) with TRBJ2-1; no clear D. V lost 4 bases, J lost 7 bases, and 11 bases lay in between. This CDR3 is built from 13 residues. Germline-derived CDR1 and CDR2 are LGHDT and YNNKEL (reference sequence). As DNA, the CDR3 is TGTGCCAGCAGCCGGGCGGTGCCGAATGAGCAGTTCTTC. Its translation is CASSRAVPNEQFF.

This sequence joins TRBV2 and TRBJ1-1, with TRBD1 as a possible D gene (6 bases). V gave up 6 bases and J gave up 5 bases, with 16 bases separating them. The CDR3 has 14 residues. Germline V gene lookup returns CDR1 SNHLY and CDR2 FYNNEI. For the CDR3, the DNA is TGTGCCAGCAGCGAGGGCCCAAGGGGGACTGAAGCTTTCTTT. This encodes CASSEGPRGTEAFF. Supplemented by reference TRBV2 and TRBJ1-1, the full variable domain reads EPEVTQTPSHQVTQMGQEVILRCVPISNHLYFYWYRQILGQKVEFLVSFYNNEISEKSEIFDDQFSVERPDGSNFTLKIRSTKLEDSAMYFCASSEGPRGTEAFFGQGTRLTVV.

The genes are TRBV6-5 and TRBJ2-3; 8 bases fit TRBD2. From germline, CDR1 is MNHEY and CDR2 SVGAGI. V was pared by 6 bases and J by 5 bases, with 7 bases of the junction left unmatched. CDR3 length: 14 residues. CDR3 amino acids: CASRDRGGQDTQYF. The CDR3 DNA reads TGTGCCAGCAGAGACCGGGGGGGACAAGATACGCAGTATTTT.

The CDR3 loop is CASSEALGAGEETQYF. The CDR3 coding sequence is TGTGCCAGCAGTGAAGCGCTGGGGGCAGGGGAAGAGACCCAGTACTTC. The V call is TRBV6-1, the J call TRBJ2-5; D possibly corresponds to TRBD1 (6 bases). Germline V gives CDR1 MNHNS, CDR2 SASEGT. The CDR3 consists of 16 residues. Between the trimmed V and J ends, which lost 0 bases and 3 bases, there was a span of 14 bases.

J is TRBJ1-2 and V is TRBV9, with 8 bases matching TRBD1. V was clipped by 3 bases and J by 6 bases; unmatched bases: 16. The CDR3 length is 17 residues. The germline gives CDR1 SGDLS, CDR2 YYNGEE. The CDR3 spells CASSAQGRPRGQDGYTF. The CDR3 nucleotides read TGTGCCAGCAGCGCCCAGGGGAGGCCCAGGGGGCAGGATGGCTACACCTTC.

This chain connects TRBV6-6 to TRBJ1-1; TRBD1 might be the D (6 bases). V was pared by 2 bases and J by 1 base, with 14 bases between. The CDR3 totals 16 residues. Germline assignment: CDR1 MNHNY and CDR2 SVGAGI (reference sequence). The chain's CDR3 is CASSYDGQPANTEAFF. CDR3 nucleotides: TGTGCCAGCAGTTACGATGGACAGCCAGCGAACACTGAAGCTTTCTTT.

The rearrangement joins TRBV5-1 to TRBJ1-1; D possibly corresponds to TRBD1 (5 bases). The V gene's germline CDR1 is SGHRS and CDR2 YFSETQ. CDR3 length: 14 residues. The V and J ends lost 5 bases and 0 bases respectively, with 11 bases between them. CDR3: CASRLDNLNTEAFF. The CDR3 DNA follows: TGCGCCAGCAGACTGGACAACCTGAACACTGAAGCTTTCTTT.

The V and J genes are TRBV29-1 and TRBJ2-5, with 7 positions matching TRBD1. The CDR3 sequence is 14 residues long. CDR1 and CDR2 from the germline V gene are SQVTM and ANQGSEA. V gave up 4 bases and J gave up 5 bases; unmatched junction bases: 10. For the CDR3, the DNA is TGCAGCGTTGGACCCCGGGACAGCCGGGAGACCCAGTACTTC. Translation gives CSVGPRDSRETQYF.

This clone was counted only a few times. The CDR3 here is CASSGAGTAHNLAKNIQYF. Written as DNA, the CDR3 is TGTGCCAGCAGCGGGGCCGGGACAGCCCATAATTTAGCCAAAAACATTCAGTACTTC. The chain has TRBV9 and TRBJ2-4, with 7 bases aligning to TRBD1. The germline CDR1 and CDR2 sequences are SGDLS and YYNGEE. The trim removed 3 bases at V and 0 bases at J, leaving 15 bases unmatched. This CDR3 comprises 19 residues.

The genes are TRBV11-2 and TRBJ1-4, with D unclear. The CDR3 sequence is 14 residues long. Germline CDR1 and CDR2: SGHAT and FQNNGV. V lost 5 bases and J 3 bases, leaving 10 bases between the germline ends. The CDR3 sequence is CASSLRHANEKLFF. CDR3 nucleotide sequence: TGTGCCAGCAGCCTCCGGCACGCTAATGAAAAACTGTTTTTT.

The genes are TRBV19 and TRBJ1-6; no reliable D call. Trimming pared 9 bases from V and 0 bases from J, leaving 6 bases between. The CDR3 contains 13 residues. Germline V gene sequence: CDR1 LNHDA, CDR2 SQIVND (reference sequence). The CDR3 protein is CASRSSYNSPLHF. CDR3 nucleotide sequence: TGTGCCAGCAGGAGCTCCTATAATTCACCCCTCCACTTT.